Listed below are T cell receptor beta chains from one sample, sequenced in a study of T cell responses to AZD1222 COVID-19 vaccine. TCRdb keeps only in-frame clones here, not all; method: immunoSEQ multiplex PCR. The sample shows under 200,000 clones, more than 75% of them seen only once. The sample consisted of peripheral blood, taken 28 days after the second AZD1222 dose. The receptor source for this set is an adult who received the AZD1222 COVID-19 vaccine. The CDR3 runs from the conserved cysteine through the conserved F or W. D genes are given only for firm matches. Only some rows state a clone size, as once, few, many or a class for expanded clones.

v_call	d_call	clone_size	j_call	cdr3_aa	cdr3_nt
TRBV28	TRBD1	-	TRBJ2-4	CASSWVRDRGSLRSLAKNIQYF	TGTGCCAGCAGCTGGGTGCGGGACAGGGGGAGCCTACGCTCTCTAGCCAAAAACATTCAGTACTTC
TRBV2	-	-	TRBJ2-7	CASSPEAYEQYF	TGTGCCAGCAGTCCGGAGGCCTACGAGCAGTACTTC
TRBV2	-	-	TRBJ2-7	CASSGGGFGYEQYF	TGTGCCAGCAGTGGCGGCGGGTTTGGCTACGAGCAGTACTTC
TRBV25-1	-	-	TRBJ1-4	CASSELRAEKLFF	TGTGCCAGCAGTGAACTCAGGGCGGAAAAACTGTTTTTT
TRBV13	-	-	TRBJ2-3	CASSPQGGGTDTQYF	TGTGCCAGCAGCCCCCAGGGAGGGGGAACAGATACGCAGTATTTT
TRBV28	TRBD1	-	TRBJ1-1	CASSLGQGARAEAFF	TGTGCCAGCAGTCTAGGACAGGGGGCGCGTGCTGAAGCTTTCTTT
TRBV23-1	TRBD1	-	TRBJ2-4	CASSQSSRGLTKNIQYF	TGCGCCAGCAGTCAATCCTCCAGGGGGCTGACCAAAAACATTCAGTACTTC
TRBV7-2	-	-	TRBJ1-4	CASSYRATNEKLFF	TGTGCCAGCAGCTATAGGGCTACTAATGAAAAACTGTTTTTT
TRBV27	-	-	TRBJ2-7	CASSFGLAYEQYF	TGTGCCAGCAGTTTCGGCCTAGCCTACGAGCAGTACTTC
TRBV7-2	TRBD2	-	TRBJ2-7	CASSGGLAGVGEQYF	TGTGCCAGCAGCGGAGGACTAGCGGGAGTGGGGGAGCAGTACTTC
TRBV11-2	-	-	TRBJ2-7	CASSLSTYEQYF	TGTGCCAGCAGCTTATCGACCTACGAGCAGTACTTC
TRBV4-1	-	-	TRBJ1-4	CASSQDISATNEKLFF	TGCGCCAGCAGCCAAGACATTTCCGCAACTAATGAAAAACTGTTTTTT
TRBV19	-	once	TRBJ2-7	CASQDGTYEQYF	TGTGCCAGCCAAGACGGCACCTACGAGCAGTACTTC
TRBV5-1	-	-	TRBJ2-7	CASSLGQRSYEQYF	TGCGCCAGCAGCTTGGGACAGAGAAGTTACGAGCAGTACTTC
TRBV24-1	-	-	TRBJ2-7	CATSDPGTGTYEQYF	TGTGCCACCAGCGACCCAGGGACGGGCACCTACGAGCAGTACTTC
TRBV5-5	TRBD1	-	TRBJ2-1	CASGQGLPTPHEQFF	TGTGCCAGCGGACAGGGATTACCCACTCCCCATGAGCAGTTCTTC
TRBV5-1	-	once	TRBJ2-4	CASSLAGQGFGNIQYF	TGCGCCAGCAGCTTGGCCGGGCAGGGATTCGGAAACATTCAGTACTTC
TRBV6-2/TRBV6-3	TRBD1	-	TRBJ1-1	CASSYDRGLDEAFF	TGTGCCAGCAGTTATGACAGGGGGCTGGATGAAGCTTTCTTT
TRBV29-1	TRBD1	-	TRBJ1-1	CSVVGQGAEEAFF	TGCAGCGTCGTGGGACAGGGGGCTGAGGAAGCTTTCTTT
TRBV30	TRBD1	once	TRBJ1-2	CAWRGDRGLTTNYGYTF	TGTGCCTGGAGGGGGGACAGGGGGTTGACTACTAACTATGGCTACACCTTC
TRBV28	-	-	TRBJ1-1	CASSLGSTGPPEAFF	TGTGCCAGCAGTTTGGGGTCAACAGGGCCGCCTGAAGCTTTCTTT
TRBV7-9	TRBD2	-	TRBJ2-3	CASSRPTSGTDTQYF	TGTGCCAGCAGCCGACCGACTAGCGGCACAGATACGCAGTATTTT
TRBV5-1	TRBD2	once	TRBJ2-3	CASKPERESSDTQYF	TGCGCCAGCAAGCCCGAGCGGGAGTCATCAGATACGCAGTATTTT
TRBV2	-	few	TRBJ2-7	CASSEIRAYEQYF	TGTGCCAGCAGTGAAATTCGGGCGTACGAGCAGTACTTC
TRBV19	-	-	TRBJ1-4	CASREVGRGNEKLFF	TGTGCCTCTAGAGAGGTAGGCAGGGGAAATGAAAAACTGTTTTTT
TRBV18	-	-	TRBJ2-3	CASLRLGATDTQYF	TGTGCCAGCTTAAGGCTAGGGGCGACAGATACGCAGTATTTT
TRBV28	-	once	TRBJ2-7	CASSGLNPYEQYF	TGTGCCAGCAGTGGACTAAACCCCTACGAGCAGTACTTC
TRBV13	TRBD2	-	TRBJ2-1	CASSETGTSGINEQFF	TGTGCCAGCAGCGAGACCGGGACTAGCGGGATCAATGAGCAGTTCTTC
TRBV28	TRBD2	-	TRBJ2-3	CAGTGRRGLAGVEGTDTQYF	TGTGCCGGCACAGGGAGGCGAGGACTAGCGGGAGTCGAGGGGACAGATACGCAGTATTTT
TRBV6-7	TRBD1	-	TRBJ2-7	CASSYRTTPGGPSYEQYF	TGTGCCAGCAGTTACCGTACCACTCCAGGGGGCCCCTCCTACGAGCAGTACTTC
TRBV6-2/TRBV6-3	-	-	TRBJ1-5	CASSYGHGSNQPQHF	TGTGCCAGCAGTTATGGGCACGGGAGCAATCAGCCCCAGCATTTT
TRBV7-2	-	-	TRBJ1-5	CASSQAGGDQPQHF	TGTGCCAGCAGCCAGGCGGGGGGTGATCAGCCCCAGCATTTT
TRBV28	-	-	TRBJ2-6	CASSLRVSGANVLTF	TGTGCCAGCAGTCTCAGGGTCTCTGGGGCCAACGTCCTGACTTTC
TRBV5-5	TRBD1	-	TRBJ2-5	CASSPLTGAQETQYF	TGTGCCAGCAGCCCCTTGACAGGGGCTCAAGAGACCCAGTACTTC
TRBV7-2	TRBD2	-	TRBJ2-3	CASSSSGRERDTQYF	TGTGCCAGCAGCTCTAGCGGGAGGGAGAGGGATACGCAGTATTTT
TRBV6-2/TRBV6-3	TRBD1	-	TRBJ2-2	CASSSPFGDSRVDTGELFF	TGTGCCAGCAGTTCCCCGTTTGGGGACAGCAGAGTAGACACCGGGGAGCTGTTTTTT
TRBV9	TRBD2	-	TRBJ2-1	CASSDLASGSYEQFF	TGTGCCAGCAGCGATCTCGCTAGCGGGAGCTATGAGCAGTTCTTC
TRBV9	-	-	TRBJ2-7	CASSVARGDAHEQYF	TGTGCCAGCAGCGTAGCCCGAGGCGACGCCCACGAGCAGTACTTC
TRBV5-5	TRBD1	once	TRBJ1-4	CASSLAPGTGGVEKLFF	TGTGCCAGCAGCTTGGCCCCGGGAACAGGGGGCGTTGAAAAACTGTTTTTT
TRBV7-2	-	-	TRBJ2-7	CASSLRLPGAYEQYF	TGTGCCAGCAGCTTAAGACTGCCCGGGGCCTACGAGCAGTACTTC
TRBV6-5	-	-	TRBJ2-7	CASTSRGLGDEQYF	TGTGCCAGCACCTCCCGGGGCCTAGGCGACGAGCAGTACTTC
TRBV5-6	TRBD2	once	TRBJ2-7	CASSLVASGRHEQYF	TGTGCCAGCAGCTTGGTGGCCAGCGGGAGACACGAGCAGTACTTC
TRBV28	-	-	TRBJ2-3	CASSLLFSGTGTDTQYF	TGTGCCAGCAGTTTATTGTTTAGCGGGACAGGTACAGATACGCAGTATTTT
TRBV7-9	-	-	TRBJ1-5	CASSLGQGNQPQHF	TGTGCCAGCAGCTTAGGACAGGGCAATCAGCCCCAGCATTTT
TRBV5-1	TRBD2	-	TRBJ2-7	CASSPSGRNHEQYF	TGCGCCAGCAGCCCTAGCGGGAGAAACCACGAGCAGTACTTC
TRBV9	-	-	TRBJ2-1	CASSARLGASYNEQFF	TGTGCCAGCAGCGCGCGACTAGGCGCATCCTACAATGAGCAGTTCTTC
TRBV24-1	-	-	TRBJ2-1	CATSEGGEQFF	TGTGCCACCAGTGAGGGGGGTGAGCAGTTCTTC
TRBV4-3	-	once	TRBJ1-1	CASSQDRSTEAFF	TGCGCCAGCAGCCAAGATCGGAGCACTGAAGCTTTCTTT
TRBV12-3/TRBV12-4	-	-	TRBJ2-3	CASRGWDTQYF	TGTGCCAGCAGAGGGTGGGATACGCAGTATTTT
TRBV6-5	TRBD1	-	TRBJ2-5	CASSLLGTGQETQYF	TGTGCCAGCAGCCTCCTCGGGACAGGGCAAGAGACCCAGTACTTC
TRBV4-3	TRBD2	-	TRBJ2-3	CASSQDTGGPTDTQYF	TGCGCCAGCAGCCAAGACACGGGAGGGCCTACAGATACGCAGTATTTT
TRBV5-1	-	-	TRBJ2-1	CASSWQDNEQFF	TGCGCCAGCAGCTGGCAGGACAATGAGCAGTTCTTC
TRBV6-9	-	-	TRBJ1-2	CASSSARFYGYTF	TGTGCCAGCAGTTCCGCCCGATTCTATGGCTACACCTTC
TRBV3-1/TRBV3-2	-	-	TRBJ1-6	CASSPNRVRSPLHF	TGTGCCAGCAGCCCTAACAGGGTTCGGTCACCCCTCCACTTT